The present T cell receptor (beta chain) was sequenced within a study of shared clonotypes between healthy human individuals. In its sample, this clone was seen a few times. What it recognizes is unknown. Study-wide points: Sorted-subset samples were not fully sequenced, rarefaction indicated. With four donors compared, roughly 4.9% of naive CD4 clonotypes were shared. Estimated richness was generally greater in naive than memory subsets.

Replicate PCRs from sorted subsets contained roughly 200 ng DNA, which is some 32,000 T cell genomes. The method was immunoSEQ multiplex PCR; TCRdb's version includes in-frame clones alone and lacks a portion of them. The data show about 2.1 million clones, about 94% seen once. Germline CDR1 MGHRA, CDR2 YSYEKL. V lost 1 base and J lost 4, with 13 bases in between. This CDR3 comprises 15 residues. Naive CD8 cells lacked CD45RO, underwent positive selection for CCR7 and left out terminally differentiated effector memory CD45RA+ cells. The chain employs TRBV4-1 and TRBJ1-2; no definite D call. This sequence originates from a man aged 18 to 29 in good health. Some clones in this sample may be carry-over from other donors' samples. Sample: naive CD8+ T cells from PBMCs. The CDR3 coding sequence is TGCGCCAGCAGCCAAGGCTTTATAGCCGCCTATGGCTACACCTTC. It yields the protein CASSQGFIAAYGYTF.